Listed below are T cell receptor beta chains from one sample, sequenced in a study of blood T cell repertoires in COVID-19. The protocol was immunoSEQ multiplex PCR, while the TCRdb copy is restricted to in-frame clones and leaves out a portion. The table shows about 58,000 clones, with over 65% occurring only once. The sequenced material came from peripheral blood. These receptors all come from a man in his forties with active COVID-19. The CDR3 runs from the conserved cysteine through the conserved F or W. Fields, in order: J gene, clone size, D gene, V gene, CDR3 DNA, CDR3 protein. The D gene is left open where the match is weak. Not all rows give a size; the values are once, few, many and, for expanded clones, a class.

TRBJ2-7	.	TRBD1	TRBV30	TGTGCCTGGAGTGCCACCGGGACAGGCTACGAGCAGTACTTC	CAWSATGTGYEQYF
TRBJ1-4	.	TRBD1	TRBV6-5	TGTGCCAGCAAGATCGGGACAGTTAATGAAAAACTGTTTTTT	CASKIGTVNEKLFF
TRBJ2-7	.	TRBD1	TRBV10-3	TGTGCCATCAGTCGGGACAGGGGGCGCGGGGTAGCGGGGTACGAGCAGTACTTC	CAISRDRGRGVAGYEQYF
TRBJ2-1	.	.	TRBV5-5	TGTGCCAGCAGCCTTAAGACTAGTGTTTCCTACAATGAGCAGTTCTTC	CASSLKTSVSYNEQFF
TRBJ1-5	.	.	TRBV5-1	TGCGCCAGCAGCTTGGCCGGCAATCAGCCCCAGCATTTT	CASSLAGNQPQHF
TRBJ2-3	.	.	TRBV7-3	TGTGCCAGCAGCTTACAGGGTGGCGATACGCAGTATTTT	CASSLQGGDTQYF
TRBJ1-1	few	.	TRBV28	TGTGCCAGCAGTACTTCCCTGAACACTGAAGCTTTCTTT	CASSTSLNTEAFF
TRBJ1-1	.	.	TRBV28	TGTGCCAGCACCGGTTCCCTCGTCTACCGGAGGGGAACAAATGAAGCTTTCTTT	CASTGSLVYRRGTNEAFF
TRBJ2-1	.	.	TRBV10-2	TGCGCCAGCAGTGAGATAGCGGGCCGTGGGGGGCTCGGGAATGAGCAGTTCTTC	CASSEIAGRGGLGNEQFF
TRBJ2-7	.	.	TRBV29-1	TGCAGCGTCGAGAGCTCCTACGAGCAGTACTTC	CSVESSYEQYF
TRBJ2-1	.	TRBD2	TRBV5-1	TGCGCCAGCAGCTCACCCGCCGGGGGACTAGCGGGCGCCACTTGGGGCTACAATGAGCAGTTCTTC	CASSSPAGGLAGATWGYNEQFF
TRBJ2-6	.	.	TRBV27	TGTGCCAGCAGTTACCAAGGACAGACTGGGGCCAACGTCCTGACTTTC	CASSYQGQTGANVLTF
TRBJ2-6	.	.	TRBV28	TGTGCCACCCTCTCTGGGGCCAACGTCCTGACTTTC	CATLSGANVLTF
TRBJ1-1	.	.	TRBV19	TGTGCCAGTAGTATAATTCGGAACACTGAAGCTTTCTTT	CASSIIRNTEAFF
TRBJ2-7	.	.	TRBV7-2	TGTGCCAGCAGCTTAGGGAGGGACGGAACGGCGCAGTACTTC	CASSLGRDGTAQYF
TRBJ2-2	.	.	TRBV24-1	TGTGCCACCAGCACCGAGGCCGGGGAGCTGTTTTTT	CATSTEAGELFF
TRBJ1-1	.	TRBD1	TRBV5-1	TGCGCCAGCAGCTTGGGCGGGACAGGGGGCATTGGCACTGAAGCTTTCTTT	CASSLGGTGGIGTEAFF
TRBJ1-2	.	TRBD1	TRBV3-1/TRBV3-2	TGTGCCAGCAGCCTCCTATCCTTGGGACAGAACTATGGCTACACCTTC	CASSLLSLGQNYGYTF
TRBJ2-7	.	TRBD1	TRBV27	TGTGCCAGCAGGTGGACAGGGGCCTACGAGCAGTACTTC	CASRWTGAYEQYF
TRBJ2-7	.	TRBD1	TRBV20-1	TGCAGTGCATCGGACAGGCGCGAGCAGTACTTC	CSASDRREQYF
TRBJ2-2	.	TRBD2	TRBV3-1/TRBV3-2	TGTGCCAGCAGCTTTACCGGGACTAGCGGTAGTGTCACCGGGGAGCTGTTTTTT	CASSFTGTSGSVTGELFF
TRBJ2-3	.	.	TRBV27	TGTGCCAGCAGTTGGCGACAGACCAGGGGCACAGATACGCAGTATTTT	CASSWRQTRGTDTQYF
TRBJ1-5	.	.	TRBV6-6	TGTGCCAGCAGTTACGGCGGGACTGATCAGCCCCAGCATTTT	CASSYGGTDQPQHF
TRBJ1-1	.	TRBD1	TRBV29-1	TGCAGCGTTACCACGGGACAGTGGAACACTGAAGCTTTCTTT	CSVTTGQWNTEAFF
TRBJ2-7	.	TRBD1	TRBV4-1	TGCGCCAGCAGCCTGAGGGGGAAACCGGGACAGGGGTTCTTCTTCTCCTACGAGCAGTACTTC	CASSLRGKPGQGFFFSYEQYF
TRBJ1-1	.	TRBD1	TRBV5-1	TGCGCCAGCAGCTTACTAGGGACAGGGAACACTGAAGCTTTCTTT	CASSLLGTGNTEAFF
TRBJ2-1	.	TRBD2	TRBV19	TGTGCCAGTAGTGGGGGACTAGCGGGAACTGACAATGAGCAGTTCTTC	CASSGGLAGTDNEQFF
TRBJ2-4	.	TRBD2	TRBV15	TGTGCCACCGGATCGCGGGGGGGGCAGGGTAAAAACATTCAGTACTTC	CATGSRGGQGKNIQYF
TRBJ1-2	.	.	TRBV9	TGTGCCAGCAGCGCTGGCCAGGCCTCCTATGGCTACACCTTC	CASSAGQASYGYTF
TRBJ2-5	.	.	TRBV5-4	TGTGCCAGCAGCTTTCGATCAGCGGGAGAGACCCAGTACTTC	CASSFRSAGETQYF
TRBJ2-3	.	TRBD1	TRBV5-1	TGCGCCAGCAGCATGGGACAGGCAGAAGATACGCAGTATTTT	CASSMGQAEDTQYF
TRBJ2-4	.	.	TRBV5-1	TGCGCCAGCAGGCTGGGGGGCAAAAACATTCAGTACTTC	CASRLGGKNIQYF
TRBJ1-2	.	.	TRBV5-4	TGTGCCAGCAGCCTGATGGAGGGACCTAACTATGGCTACACCTTC	CASSLMEGPNYGYTF
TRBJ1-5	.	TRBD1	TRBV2	TGTGCCAGCATGAGGGGGGACAGATATCAGCCCCAGCATTTT	CASMRGDRYQPQHF
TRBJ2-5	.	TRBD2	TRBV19	TGTGCCAGTAGTATGAGGACTAGCGGGAGGGCAAGACAAGAGACCCAGTACTTC	CASSMRTSGRARQETQYF
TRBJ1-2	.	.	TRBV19	TGTGCCAGTAGTATACATGGGCGCGAGGGCTACACCTTC	CASSIHGREGYTF
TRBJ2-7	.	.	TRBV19	TGTGCCAGTAGTAGCCAAGGAGGGACCTACGAGCAGTACTTC	CASSSQGGTYEQYF
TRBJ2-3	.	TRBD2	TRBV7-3	TGTGCCAGCAGCCCTCTCGGGGGGGGCACAGATACGCAGTATTTT	CASSPLGGGTDTQYF
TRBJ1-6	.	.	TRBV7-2	TGTGCCAGCAGCTTACTCAAGGATGCGGTTTCACCCCTCCACTTT	CASSLLKDAVSPLHF
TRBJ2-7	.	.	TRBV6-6	TGTGCCAGCAGTTACTCGGGCTCCGAGCAGTACTTC	CASSYSGSEQYF
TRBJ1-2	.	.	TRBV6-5	TGTGCCAGCAGGGACAGCTTCTATGGCTACACCTTC	CASRDSFYGYTF
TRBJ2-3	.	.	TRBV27	TGTGCCAGCAGTCAGGGGACTACCTCCTCGAAATATTTT	CASSQGTTSSKYF
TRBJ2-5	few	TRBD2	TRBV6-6	TGTGCCAGCGGAGCGGGAGGGGAGACCCAGTACTTC	CASGAGGETQYF
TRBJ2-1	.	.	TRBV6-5	TGTGCCAGCAGTTACTCGCGGGACCACAATGAGCAGTTCTTC	CASSYSRDHNEQFF
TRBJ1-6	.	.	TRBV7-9	TGTGCCAGCAGCTTAGTCGGGGGCTCCTATAATTCACCCCTCCACTTT	CASSLVGGSYNSPLHF
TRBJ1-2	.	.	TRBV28	TGTGCCAGCAATCAGGTGGAAAGGGGCTACACCTTC	CASNQVERGYTF
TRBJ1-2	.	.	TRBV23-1	TGCGCCAGCAGTCAAGAGGTACTGAGGCAGGGTGATCGGGGCTACACCTTC	CASSQEVLRQGDRGYTF
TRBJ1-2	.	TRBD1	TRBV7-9	TGTGCCAGCAGCCGGACAGGGACCCAAGGCTACACCTTC	CASSRTGTQGYTF
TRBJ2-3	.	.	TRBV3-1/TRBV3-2	TGTGCCAGCAGCCAAGATCTTAGGGGGACAGATACGCAGTATTTT	CASSQDLRGTDTQYF
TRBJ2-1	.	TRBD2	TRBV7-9	TGTGCCAGCAGCCCTAGACTAGCGGGAGGAAGGGAGCAGTTCTTC	CASSPRLAGGREQFF
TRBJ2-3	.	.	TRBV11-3	TGTGCCAGCGGTGGCGGGCGGGGTGGAAATACGCAGTATTTT	CASGGGRGGNTQYF
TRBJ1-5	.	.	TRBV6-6	TGTGCCAGCACCATCGGGAGGGACGGCAATCAGCCCCAGCATTTT	CASTIGRDGNQPQHF
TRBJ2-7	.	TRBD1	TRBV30	TGTGCCTGGAATTTAGCCGGGACAGGGACCGACTTC	CAWNLAGTGTDF
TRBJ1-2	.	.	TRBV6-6	TGTGCCAGCAGTCCAGGACAGAACTATGGCTACACCTTC	CASSPGQNYGYTF
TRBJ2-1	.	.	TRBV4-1	TGCGCCAGCAGCCAAGGCCCACCACAAAGCTTAGGCGGTGAGCAGTTCTTC	CASSQGPPQSLGGEQFF